One and the same sample provided the 28 T cell receptor beta chains below, sequenced in a study of shared clonotypes between healthy human individuals. Only in-frame clones appear in the TCRdb table, and some are missing; sequencing was by immunoSEQ multiplex PCR. The sample carries some 700,000 clones, 90% recorded once. The sequencing sample was made of memory CD8+ T cells from PBMCs. Sample subset: CD45RO+ cells pooled with CCR7-negative TemRA cells. These TCRs come from a man younger than 35 in good health. Some clones in this sample may be carry-over from other donors' samples.

This chain joins TRBV6-4 and TRBJ1-2; 8 bases align to TRBD1. Germline loops: CDR1 MRHNA, CDR2 SNTAGT. This CDR3 is built from 15 residues. V was clipped by 6 bases and J by 6 bases; unmatched bases: 12. CDR3 nucleotide sequence: TGTGCCAGCAGCGTAGGGGCAGGGGGCGTTGATGGCTACACCTTC. This gives the protein CASSVGAGGVDGYTF.

This clone has a handful of counts. V usage is TRBV19 and J usage is TRBJ2-7; TRBD1 is a possible D gene (6 bases). Per germline, CDR1 LNHDA and CDR2 SQIVND (reference sequence). The CDR3 is made up of 14 amino acids. The ends were cut back, 3 bases at V and 6 bases at J, with 15 bases in the middle. The CDR3 region has the DNA TGTGCCAGTAGTATTGGGGCAGGGGCTGGCGAGCAGTACTTC. The encoded protein is CASSIGAGAGEQYF.

The chain combines TRBV19 with TRBJ2-7; 7 bases map to TRBD2. This CDR3 contains 13 residues. V was pared by 4 bases and J by 7 bases, with 7 bases of the junction left unmatched. Germline CDR1 is LNHDA and CDR2 is SQIVND (reference sequence). The CDR3 DNA reads TGTGCCAGTAGTACAAAGAGCGGGACTGAGCAGTACTTC. This codes for CASSTKSGTEQYF.

V is TRBV20-1 and J is TRBJ1-2; D is unclear. V was trimmed by 3 bases and J by 4 bases, leaving 6 bases between them. The germline CDR1 and CDR2 sequences are DFQATT and SNEGSKA (reference sequence). The CDR3 has 11 amino acids. CDR3 amino acids: CSARDFYGYTF. CDR3 in DNA: TGCAGTGCTAGGGATTTCTATGGCTACACCTTC.

The V call is TRBV27, the J call TRBJ2-3; the match to TRBD2 covers 8 bases. The junction had 12 bases not matched to a gene; V was cut back by 7 bases and J by 3 bases. Germline CDR1 is MNHEY and CDR2 is SMNVEV (reference sequence). CDR3 size: 16 residues. CDR3 protein: CASTHEGGLVTDTQYF. The CDR3 DNA is TGTGCCAGCACTCATGAGGGGGGACTAGTGACAGATACGCAGTATTTT.

This clone was counted a single time. The gene calls are TRBV7-9 and TRBJ2-3; 7 bases are a match to TRBD2. Germline-derived CDR1 and CDR2 are SEHNR and FQNEAQ (reference sequence). The CDR3 has 14 residues. The V and J ends lost 6 bases and 2 bases, in that order; junction bases with no gene match: 5. The CDR3 is CASSSGGLTDTQYF. For the CDR3, the DNA is TGTGCCAGCAGTTCGGGGGGACTCACAGATACGCAGTATTTT. Full variable domain (outside the CDR3, taken from reference TRBV7-9 and TRBJ2-3): DTGVSQNPRHKITKRGQNVTFRCDPISEHNRLYWYRQTLGQGPEFLTYFQNEAQLEKSRLLSDRFSAERPKGSFSTLEIQRTEQGDSAMYLCASSSGGLTDTQYFGPGTRLTVL.

The rearrangement joins TRBV4-1 to TRBJ1-3; possible D gene TRBD1, 5 bases. This CDR3 region has 16 residues. V lost 8 bases to trimming and J lost 1 base, with 18 bases between them. Germline CDR1 and CDR2: MGHRA and YSYEKL. CDR3 sequence: CASRPGFGGSGNTIYF. The CDR3 DNA reads TGCGCCAGCCGCCCAGGTTTTGGGGGATCTGGAAACACCATATATTTT.

The count of this clone is one. The chain combines TRBV7-9 with TRBJ1-2; D might be TRBD1 (5 bases). The CDR3 consists of 14 residues. The germline CDR1 and CDR2 sequences are SEHNR and FQNEAQ (reference sequence). With 3 bases removed from V and 2 bases from J, the gap between germline ends came to 10 bases. CDR3 DNA: TGTGCCAGCAGCTTGGAGTGGGGGAACTATGGCTACACCTTC. It yields the protein CASSLEWGNYGYTF.

About this clone: Other DNA sequences in this specimen translate into the identical CDR3. The genes are TRBV7-3 and TRBJ1-1; TRBD1 might be the D (5 bases). The germline V gene has CDR1 SGHTA and CDR2 FQGTGA. The CDR3 loop spans 15 amino acids. V dropped 0 bases and J dropped 1 base, with 9 bases sitting between them. This chain's CDR3 is CASSLTGGWNTEAFF. The CDR3 coding sequence is TGTGCCAGCAGCTTAACCGGGGGATGGAACACTGAAGCTTTCTTT.

J is TRBJ2-7 and V is TRBV19, with D tentatively TRBD1 (5 bases). This CDR3 is built from 13 residues. The V end was cut by 3 bases, the J end by 6 bases, with 12 bases between. Germline V gene sequence: CDR1 LNHDA, CDR2 SQIVND (reference sequence). The CDR3 region has the DNA TGTGCCAGTAGTATGGGTAGGGGCCTCGAGCAGTACTTC. The encoded protein is CASSMGRGLEQYF.

Concerning this clone itself: The same CDR3 can be traced to other DNA sequences in this sample. CDR3 DNA sequence: TGTGCCAGCAGTTACTCGACCGGGGAAAGCTCCTACGAGCAGTACTTC. The encoded protein is CASSYSTGESSYEQYF. The V and J genes are TRBV6-5 and TRBJ2-7; D is possibly TRBD2 (5 bases). The CDR3 sequence is 16 residues long. Looked up from germline, CDR1 is MNHEY and CDR2 is SVGAGI. The V and J ends lost 0 bases and 0 bases respectively, with 12 bases between them.

The chain has TRBV10-1 and TRBJ2-3; D is unresolved. Trimming pared 5 bases from V and 5 bases from J, leaving 11 bases between. The CDR3 has 13 amino acids. In germline, CDR1 is WNHNN, CDR2 SYGVQD (reference sequence). The CDR3 DNA reads TGCGCCAGCAGTCCGGGCTCGGTAGATACGCAGTATTTT. Translation gives CASSPGSVDTQYF.

This clone showed up just once. The chain employs TRBV29-1 and TRBJ2-5; no clear D. V lost 5 bases and J lost 1, with 17 bases in between. The CDR3 covers 15 residues. The germline V gene has CDR1 SQVTM and CDR2 ANQGSEA. The CDR3 nucleotides are TGCAGCGTTTTGAAGTACTGGGGAATCCAAGAGACCCAGTACTTC. Translated: CSVLKYWGIQETQYF. The full variable domain, in which reference TRBV29-1 and TRBJ2-5 provide the parts outside the CDR3, is SAVISQKPSRDICQRGTSLTIQCQVDSQVTMMFWYRQQPGQSLTLIATANQGSEATYESGFVIDKFPISRPNLTFSTLTVSNMSPEDSSIYLCSVLKYWGIQETQYFGPGTRLLVL.

The J gene is TRBJ2-7, the V gene TRBV7-9; 7 nucleotides line up with TRBD1. The CDR3 has 16 residues. J gave up 0 bases and V 2 bases, and 7 bases lay outside the gene matches. Per the germline V gene, CDR1 is SEHNR and CDR2 is FQNEAQ (reference sequence). This CDR3 is CASSLPGQALSYEQYF. CDR3 sequence (DNA): TGTGCCAGCAGCTTACCTGGACAGGCCCTCTCCTACGAGCAGTACTTC.

The chain has TRBV7-9 and TRBJ2-2; the D gene could be TRBD1 or TRBD2 (5 bases each). The CDR3 has 16 amino acids. The germline CDR1 and CDR2 sequences are SEHNR and FQNEAQ (reference sequence). Deletions cut 8 bases from V and 1 base from J, with 17 bases between. The CDR3: CASGQSRAVNTGELFF. The CDR3 DNA follows: TGTGCCAGCGGACAATCGAGGGCCGTGAACACCGGGGAGCTGTTTTTT.

The chain recombines TRBV5-4 with TRBJ1-6, with 7 bases matching TRBD1. Looked up from germline, CDR1 is SGHNT and CDR2 is YYREEE (reference sequence). The CDR3 loop spans 14 amino acids. Unmatched junction bases numbered 5, after V lost 3 bases and J lost 8 bases. CDR3 sequence reads: CASSWGTEDSPLHF. CDR3 nucleotide sequence: TGTGCCAGCAGCTGGGGGACAGAGGATTCACCCCTCCACTTT.

The chain combines TRBV7-3 with TRBJ2-2; no reliable D call. The germline V gene has CDR1 SGHTA and CDR2 FQGTGA. V lost 4 bases and J 7 bases, leaving 4 bases between the germline ends. The CDR3 totals 11 residues. The CDR3 spells CASSSSGELFF. The CDR3 coding sequence is TGTGCCAGCAGCTCGAGCGGGGAGCTGTTTTTT.

This sequence joins TRBV4-1 and TRBJ2-7; 8 nucleotides line up with TRBD2. The CDR3 is 13 residues long. The ends lost 6 bases at V and 4 bases at J; junction bases unmatched: 5. Germline values: CDR1 MGHRA, CDR2 YSYEKL. CDR3 sequence: CASSREGPYEQYF. As DNA, the CDR3 is TGCGCCAGCAGTCGGGAGGGGCCTTACGAGCAGTACTTC.

The rearrangement uses TRBV30 and TRBJ2-7; TRBD2 might be the D (5 bases). Germline V gene sequence: CDR1 GTSNPN, CDR2 SVGIG (reference sequence). This CDR3 has 15 amino acids. V was cut by 0 bases and J by 2 bases, with 14 bases left in between. The CDR3 DNA sequence: TGTGCCTGGAGTGTAGGGTCGGGAACTGCCTACGAGCAGTACTTC. As protein: CAWSVGSGTAYEQYF.

The V gene is TRBV7-6, the J gene TRBJ2-2; 8 bases agree with TRBD1. V was pared by 5 bases and J by 8 bases, with 7 bases of the junction left unmatched. Germline CDR1 reads SGHVS; CDR2 reads FNYEAQ. The length of the CDR3 is 14 residues. This chain's CDR3 is CASSDQGASGELFF. CDR3 nucleotide sequence: TGTGCCAGCAGCGACCAGGGGGCGTCGGGGGAGCTGTTTTTT. Supplemented by reference TRBV7-6 and TRBJ2-2, the full variable domain reads GAGVSQSPRYKVTKRGQDVALRCDPISGHVSLYWYRQALGQGPEFLTYFNYEAQQDKSGLPNDRFSAERPEGSISTLTIQRTEQRDSAMYRCASSDQGASGELFFGEGSRLTVL.

This CDR3 reads CASSYNLALTVDEQFF. The CDR3 bases are TGTGCCAGCAGTTATAACCTAGCCCTCACGGTAGATGAGCAGTTCTTC. The genes are TRBV28 and TRBJ2-1, with D perhaps matching TRBD2 (5 bases). The CDR3 is made up of 16 amino acids. V was pared by 4 bases and J by 8 bases, with 21 bases between. CDR1 MDHEN and CDR2 SYDVKM come from the germline V gene.

V usage is TRBV10-1 and J usage is TRBJ1-4; 7 positions agree with TRBD1. CDR1 and CDR2 from the germline V gene are WNHNN and SYGVQD (reference sequence). This CDR3 comprises 16 residues. After removal of 6 bases from V and 7 bases from J, the junction contained 14 bases not matched to a gene. CDR3 DNA: TGCGCCAGCAGATCGGCAGGGGGGGTTAAGGTTGAAAAACTGTTTTTT. The encoded protein is CASRSAGGVKVEKLFF.

This clone was detected only once. The V and J genes are TRBV9 and TRBJ2-1; 8 bases are a match to TRBD2. CDR1 and CDR2 from the germline V gene are SGDLS and YYNGEE. J lost 8 bases, V lost 3 bases, and 7 bases had no gene match. The CDR3 runs to 14 residues. CDR3 loop: CASSGGAGVDEQFF. For the CDR3, the DNA is TGTGCCAGCAGCGGTGGAGCGGGAGTTGATGAGCAGTTCTTC. The full variable domain, with the rest looked up from reference TRBV9 and TRBJ2-1, is DSGVTQTPKHLITATGQRVTLRCSPRSGDLSVYWYQQSLDQGLQFLIQYYNGEERAKGNILERFSAQQFPDLHSELNLSSLELGDSALYFCASSGGAGVDEQFFGPGTRLTVL.

V is TRBV7-9 and J is TRBJ2-1; D remains unclear. The CDR3 spans 12 residues. Per germline, CDR1 SEHNR and CDR2 FQNEAQ (reference sequence). Deletions cut 1 base from V and 8 bases from J, with 6 bases between. The CDR3 nucleotides read TGTGCCAGCAGCTTAGTCCGCCATGAGCAGTTCTTC. This gives the protein CASSLVRHEQFF.

CDR3 sequence reads: CASSGRDRPNYGYTF. CDR3 in DNA: TGTGCCAGCAGTGGTCGGGACAGGCCTAACTATGGCTACACCTTC. This chain connects TRBV6-1 to TRBJ1-2, with TRBD1 matching over 8 bases. CDR1 MNHNS and CDR2 SASEGT come from the germline V gene. This CDR3 region has 15 residues. V dropped 4 bases and J dropped 0; count of bases not matched to a gene: 4.

Only a few counts were recorded for this clone. The CDR3 is CASSILDDYGYTF. The CDR3 DNA reads TGTGCCAGTAGTATACTAGATGACTATGGCTACACCTTC. The chain combines TRBV19 with TRBJ1-2; D is unclear. Trimming shortened V by 2 bases and J by 3 bases, and 7 bases separated the two germline ends. Germline V gene data show CDR1 as LNHDA and CDR2 as SQIVND (reference sequence). This CDR3 is built from 13 residues.

The chain joins TRBV5-8 to TRBJ2-1; D may be TRBD2 (5 bases). The V gene's germline CDR1 is SGHTS and CDR2 YDEGEE. V lost 3 bases and J 0 bases, leaving 13 bases between the germline ends. The CDR3 is 16 amino acids. The chain's CDR3 is CASSSETGSSYNEQFF. CDR3 DNA sequence: TGTGCCAGCAGCTCGGAGACGGGAAGCTCCTACAATGAGCAGTTCTTC. The full variable domain, its missing parts supplied by reference TRBV5-8 and TRBJ2-1, is EAGVTQSPTHLIKTRGQQATLRCSPISGHTSVYWYQQALGLGLQFLLWYDEGEERNRGNFPPRFSGRQFPNYSSELNVNALELEDSALYLCASSSETGSSYNEQFFGPGTRLTVL.

The chain has TRBV5-4 and TRBJ2-7; TRBD2 might be the D (5 bases). CDR3 size: 12 residues. Germline loops: CDR1 SGHNT, CDR2 YYREEE (reference sequence). V dropped 4 bases and J dropped 5 bases, with 10 bases sitting between them. CDR3 in amino acids: CASSEGGHEQYF. In nucleotides, the CDR3 is TGTGCCAGCAGCGAGGGTGGCCACGAGCAGTACTTC.